The sequence of this T cell receptor (beta chain) was determined in a study of control samples from healthy donors and cancer patients (dated by TCRdb to about 2020). Details on this clone: The antigen it binds to is not known. There are no base qualities to consult, and no much larger clone falls within one base.

Cut back by 6 bases and 3 bases, the V and J ends lie 21 bases apart. CDR1 and CDR2, per the germline V gene, are SNHLY and FYNNEI. Measured from the cysteine to the phenylalanine, the CDR3 is 16 residues long. The retained sequence is limited to the CDR3, 48 bases, with the frame set at the first base. Libraries were made using the immunoSEQ multiplex PCR assay. TCRdb limited this immuneACCESS table to in-frame rearrangements with V and J called. A share of clones is missing; checked studies link under half to unresolved V genes, and the rest is unexplained. The sample yields approximately 70,000 clones; more than 80% were counted once. The top ten clones comprise about 14% of the sample.

The sequenced material came from blood. This receptor was obtained from a man aged 50 to 59 in good health. The rearrangement joined TRBV2 to TRBJ2-7; a tentative D call is TRBD2 (6 bases match). The nucleotide sequence is TGTGCCAGCAGCTACGGGTGGAGGGTTAGGGACTACGAGCAGTACTTC. Its coded protein is CASSYGWRVRDYEQYF.